The present T cell receptor (beta chain) was sequenced within a study of T cell responses to AZD1222 COVID-19 vaccine. Study results and limitations: Targets within unmutated variant regions were reportedly found for nearly half of spike-specific TCRs. There were repertoire samples only from the period after the peak T cell response. CD4 TCRs associated with vaccination spanned spike, dominating at 160-218 and 743-854.

This clone occurred once. Its antigen is still unknown. Clones were read by immunoSEQ multiplex PCR, and TCRdb kept only the in-frame ones, dropping some. The data show about 180,000 clones, with under 95% seen just once and 1.6% held by the top ten. This CDR3 region has 12 residues. CDR1 is LNHDA and CDR2 is SQIVND in the germline V gene (reference sequence). Trimming stripped 10 bases from V and 2 bases from J, with 9 bases between. Second-dose intervals of approximately 4 or approximately 12 weeks were pooled. This TCR was recovered from an adult who received the AZD1222 COVID-19 vaccine. The chain joins TRBV19 to TRBJ1-3; D is unresolved. Sequenced material: peripheral blood, taken 28 days after the second AZD1222 dose. CDR3 nucleotide sequence: TGTGCCACCAAAGGTCCTGGAAACACCATATATTTT. It encodes CATKGPGNTIYF. Full variable domain (missing parts from reference TRBV19 and TRBJ1-3): DGGITQSPKYLFRKEGQNVTLSCEQNLNHDAMYWYRQDPGQGLRLIYYSQIVNDFQKGDIAEGYSVSREKKESFPLTVTSAQKNPTAFYLCATKGPGNTIYFGEGSWLTVV.